Below, 20 T cell receptor beta chains from the same sample are listed, as sequenced in a study of T-cell memory formation after mild COVID-19. TCRdb independently ran MiXCR on the 5' RACE reads; one entry per CDR3 protein. The sample has just over 400,000 distinct CDR3 sequences; more than 20% are singletons. Sequenced input: PBMCs or a T cell subset sorted from them (not recorded which). The source of these receptors is an adult woman who had mild COVID-19 (a few samples of this study predate the infection). Cell type and time point are not known.

The chain uses TRBV12-3 or TRBV12-4 and TRBJ2-2; no clear D. The CDR3 covers 17 residues. With 4 bases removed from V and 3 bases from J, the gap between germline ends came to 18 bases. CDR3 coding DNA: TGTGCCAGCAGTTCCTCCGGTCCGGTTCGGGACACCGGGGAGCTGTTTTTT. Translated, it gives CASSSSGPVRDTGELFF.

The chain uses TRBV27 and TRBJ2-7; 12 positions agree with TRBD2. This CDR3 spans 18 amino acids. CDR1 and CDR2 from the germline V gene are MNHEY and SMNVEV (reference sequence). V shed 4 bases, J shed 6 bases, and the junction held 16 bases outside the gene matches. CDR3 sequence (DNA): TGTGCCAGCAGTTCGCTAAGCCTGGGACTAGCGGGCATAGGCGAGCAGTACTTC. Translated: CASSSLSLGLAGIGEQYF.

V gene TRBV6-5 combines with J gene TRBJ2-3; D possibly matches TRBD1 or TRBD2 (6 bases each). The CDR3 length is 17 residues. Between the trimmed V and J ends, which lost 6 bases and 6 bases, there was a span of 25 bases. CDR1 is MNHEY, CDR2 SVGAGI, per germline. In nucleotides, the CDR3 is TGTGCCAGCAGCCTGTCCTCTGGGGGGCCAACCCCCGATACGCAGTATTTT. Its protein is CASSLSSGGPTPDTQYF.

V usage is TRBV9 and J usage is TRBJ2-7; 9 bases are shared with TRBD1. The germline V gene has CDR1 SGDLS and CDR2 YYNGEE. The trim removed 0 bases at V and 5 bases at J, leaving 6 bases unmatched. This CDR3 contains 15 residues. The CDR3 loop is CASSVEGTGRHEQYF. CDR3 DNA sequence: TGTGCCAGCAGCGTAGAGGGGACAGGGCGCCACGAGCAGTACTTC.

The gene calls are TRBV6-5 and TRBJ2-7; 9 nucleotides line up with TRBD1. There are 15 residues in the CDR3. From germline, CDR1 is MNHEY and CDR2 SVGAGI. The V gene end was trimmed by 2 bases and the J gene end by 2 bases; junction bases not matched to a gene: 4. The CDR3 loop reads CASSYRGQGTYEQYF. The CDR3 DNA reads TGTGCCAGCAGTTACCGGGGACAGGGAACCTACGAGCAGTACTTC.

V is TRBV12-3 or TRBV12-4 and J is TRBJ2-7; D call uncertain. Trimming shortened V by 2 bases and J by 3 bases, and 11 bases separated the two germline ends. This CDR3 comprises 14 residues. The DNA for the CDR3 is TGTGCCAGCAGTTTAAGAACAGAAATCTACGAGCAGTACTTC. Amino acids: CASSLRTEIYEQYF.

The J gene is TRBJ2-1, the V gene TRBV3-1, with 8 bases matching TRBD2. The CDR3 loop spans 15 amino acids. Germline V gene data show CDR1 as LGHDT and CDR2 as YNNKEL (reference sequence). J lost 12 bases, V lost 5 bases, and 15 bases had no gene match. The CDR3 sequence is CASSSSGSRTIAQFF. CDR3 DNA: TGTGCCAGCAGCTCAAGCGGGAGTCGCACAATCGCGCAGTTCTTC.

The chain links TRBV7-9 to TRBJ1-1; D is ambiguous. Germline-derived CDR1 and CDR2 are SEHNR and FQNEAQ (reference sequence). The ends were cut back, 1 base at V and 4 bases at J, with 10 bases in the middle. The CDR3 consists of 14 residues. In DNA, the CDR3 is TGTGCCAGCAGCTTAGGACTAGTGGGCACTGAAGCTTTCTTT. Translated, it gives CASSLGLVGTEAFF.

This clonotype was seen only a few times. The chain uses TRBV5-6 and TRBJ1-1; D is possibly TRBD1 (6 bases). V gave up 7 bases and J gave up 1 base, with 17 bases separating them. CDR1 and CDR2 from the germline V gene are SGHDT and YYEEEE. CDR3 length: 15 amino acids. The CDR3 DNA reads as TGTGCCAGCTCAGGTACGGGACACAAGAACACTGAAGCTTTCTTT. Its translation: CASSGTGHKNTEAFF.

The chain recombines TRBV27 with TRBJ2-7, with 9 bases lining up with TRBD1. Germline-derived CDR1 and CDR2 are MNHEY and SMNVEV (reference sequence). V lost 6 bases, J lost 4 bases, and 10 bases stayed unmatched. The CDR3 is made up of 15 amino acids. This CDR3 reads CASSRTGTGWYEQYF. The CDR3 region has the DNA TGTGCCAGCAGCCGGACCGGGACAGGGTGGTACGAGCAGTACTTC.

The CDR3 is CASSIGSWDRGYGYTF. The CDR3 DNA follows: TGTGCCAGTAGTATTGGTTCGTGGGACAGGGGTTATGGCTACACCTTC. The chain employs TRBV19 and TRBJ1-2; TRBD1 agrees at 10 bases. Germline V lookup: CDR1 LNHDA, CDR2 SQIVND (reference sequence). The CDR3 loop spans 16 amino acids. V gave up 3 bases and J gave up 5 bases; unmatched junction bases: 9.

This chain uses TRBV11-2 with TRBJ2-3, with a tentative D call TRBD2 (6 bases). This CDR3 is 15 amino acids long. Germline-derived CDR1 and CDR2 are SGHAT and FQNNGV. Between the trimmed V and J ends, which lost 1 base and 2 bases, there was a span of 10 bases. Written as DNA, the CDR3 is TGTGCCAGCAGCTTAGGGGCGGGGCTCACAGATACGCAGTATTTT. Residues: CASSLGAGLTDTQYF.

The rearrangement uses TRBV5-1 and TRBJ1-2, with D maybe TRBD1 (6 bases). V lost 1 base to trimming and J lost 4 bases, with 11 bases between them. The germline gives CDR1 SGHRS, CDR2 YFSETQ. The CDR3 loop spans 14 amino acids. CDR3: CASSLSQGGYGYTF. The CDR3 bases are TGCGCCAGCAGCTTGTCACAGGGAGGCTATGGCTACACCTTC.

The chain is built from TRBV7-2 and TRBJ2-5, with TRBD1 matching 8 bases. CDR3 length: 16 residues. The germline V gene encodes CDR1 SGHTA and CDR2 FQGNSA. V shed 6 bases, J shed 6 bases, and the junction held 15 bases outside the gene matches. The CDR3 DNA sequence: TGTGCCAGCAGATGGTCCGGGACAGGTCACGGGAAGACCCAGTACTTC. This encodes CASRWSGTGHGKTQYF.

This clonotype was seen more than once but under ten times. V and J are TRBV12-3 or TRBV12-4 and TRBJ2-3; 9 nucleotides line up with TRBD1. This CDR3 region has 14 residues. V lost 9 bases to trimming and J lost 1 base; unmatched junction nucleotides: 5. The CDR3 DNA reads as TGTGCCAGTGTCCGGGACAGGGGCACAGATACGCAGTATTTT. This gives the protein CASVRDRGTDTQYF.

This clonotype turned up a few times. The rearrangement uses TRBV3-1 and TRBJ2-4; TRBD2 matches 8 bases. CDR1 is LGHDT and CDR2 is YNNKEL in the germline V gene (reference sequence). V shed 4 bases, J shed 6 bases, and the junction held 8 bases outside the gene matches. CDR3 length: 15 residues. The CDR3 DNA follows: TGTGCCAGCAGCCTGACTAGCGCAACCCTAAACATTCAGTACTTC. It yields the protein CASSLTSATLNIQYF.

The gene calls are TRBV28 and TRBJ2-1; 8 bases align to TRBD1. After removal of 8 bases from V and 3 bases from J, the junction contained 0 bases not matched to a gene. The CDR3 extends over 12 amino acids. The germline V gene has CDR1 MDHEN and CDR2 SYDVKM. In DNA, the CDR3 is TGTGCCAGCGGACAGGGCTACAATGAGCAGTTCTTC. Encoded protein: CASGQGYNEQFF.

This clonotype has only a few counts. The rearrangement links TRBV11-3 to TRBJ2-5; tentatively, D is TRBD2 (6 bases). V shed 3 bases and J shed 4 bases, with 9 bases lying between them. CDR3 size: 13 residues. Germline loops: CDR1 SGHNT, CDR2 YENEEA. The CDR3 DNA follows: TGTGCCAGCAGCTTCGGCGGGGCAGAGACCCAGTACTTC. Translating it yields CASSFGGAETQYF.

The CDR3 region is CASREDSRETQYF. The CDR3 bases are TGTGCCAGCAGAGAGGACTCTCGTGAGACCCAGTACTTC. The J gene is TRBJ2-5, the V gene TRBV7-2; D possibly corresponds to TRBD2 (5 bases). This CDR3 has 13 amino acids. Trimming took off 6 bases at V and 5 bases at J, with 13 bases between the two ends. Per germline, CDR1 SGHTA and CDR2 FQGNSA.

This clonotype occurred a few times. V usage is TRBV5-1 and J usage is TRBJ2-5; D is perhaps TRBD1 (5 bases). Trimming took 0 bases from V and 2 from J, leaving 14 bases between them. Germline CDR1 SGHRS, CDR2 YFSETQ. This CDR3 spans 16 amino acids. CDR3 in amino acids: CASSLGPAGNQETQYF. The CDR3 DNA is TGCGCCAGCAGCTTGGGTCCAGCAGGGAATCAAGAGACCCAGTACTTC.